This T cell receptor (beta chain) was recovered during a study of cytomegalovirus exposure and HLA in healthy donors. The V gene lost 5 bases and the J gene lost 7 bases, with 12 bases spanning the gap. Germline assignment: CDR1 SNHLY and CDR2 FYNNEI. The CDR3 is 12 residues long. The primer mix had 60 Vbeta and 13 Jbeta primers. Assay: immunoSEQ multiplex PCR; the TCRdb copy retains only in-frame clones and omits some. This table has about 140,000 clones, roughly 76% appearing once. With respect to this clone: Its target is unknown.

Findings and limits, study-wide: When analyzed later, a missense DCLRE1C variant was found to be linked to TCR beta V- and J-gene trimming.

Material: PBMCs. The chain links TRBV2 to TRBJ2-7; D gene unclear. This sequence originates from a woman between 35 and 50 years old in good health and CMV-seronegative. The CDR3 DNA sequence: TGTGCCAGCAGTTTCACCTCCGAGGAGCAGTACTTC. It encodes CASSFTSEEQYF.